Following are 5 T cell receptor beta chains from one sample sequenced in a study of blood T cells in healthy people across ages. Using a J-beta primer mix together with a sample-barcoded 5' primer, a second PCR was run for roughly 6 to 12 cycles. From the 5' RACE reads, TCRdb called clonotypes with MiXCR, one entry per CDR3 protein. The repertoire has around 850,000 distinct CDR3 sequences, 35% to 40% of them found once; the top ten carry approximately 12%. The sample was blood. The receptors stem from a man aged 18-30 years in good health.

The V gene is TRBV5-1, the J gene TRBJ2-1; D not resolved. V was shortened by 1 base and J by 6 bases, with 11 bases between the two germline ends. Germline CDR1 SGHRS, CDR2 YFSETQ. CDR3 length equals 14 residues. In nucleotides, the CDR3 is TGCGCCAGCAGCTTGAGACTTCGAGGCAATGAGCAGTTCTTC. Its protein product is CASSLRLRGNEQFF. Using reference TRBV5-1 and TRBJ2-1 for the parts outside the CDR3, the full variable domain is KAGVTQTPRYLIKTRGQQVTLSCSPISGHRSVSWYQQTPGQGLQFLFEYFSETQRNKGNFPGRFSGRQFSNSRSEMNVSTLELGDSALYLCASSLRLRGNEQFFGPGTRLTVL.

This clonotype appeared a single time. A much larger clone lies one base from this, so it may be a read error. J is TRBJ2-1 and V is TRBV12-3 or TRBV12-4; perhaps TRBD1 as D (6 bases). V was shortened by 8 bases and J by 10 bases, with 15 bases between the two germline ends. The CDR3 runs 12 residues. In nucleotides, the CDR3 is TGTGCCAGCCGGGACACTTCCTACGAGCAGTTCTTC. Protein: CASRDTSYEQFF.

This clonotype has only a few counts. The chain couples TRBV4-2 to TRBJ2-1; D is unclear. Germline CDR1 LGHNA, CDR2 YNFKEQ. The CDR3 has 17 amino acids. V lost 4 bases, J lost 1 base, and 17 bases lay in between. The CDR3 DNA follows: TGTGCCAGCAGCCTCCCCGGCAGGAGATTATCCTACAATGAGCAGTTCTTC. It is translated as CASSLPGRRLSYNEQFF.

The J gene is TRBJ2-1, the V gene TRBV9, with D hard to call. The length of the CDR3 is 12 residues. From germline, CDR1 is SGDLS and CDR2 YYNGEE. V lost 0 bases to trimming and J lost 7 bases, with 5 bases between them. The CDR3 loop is CASSVAANEQFF. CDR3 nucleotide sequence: TGTGCCAGCAGCGTAGCGGCGAATGAGCAGTTCTTC.

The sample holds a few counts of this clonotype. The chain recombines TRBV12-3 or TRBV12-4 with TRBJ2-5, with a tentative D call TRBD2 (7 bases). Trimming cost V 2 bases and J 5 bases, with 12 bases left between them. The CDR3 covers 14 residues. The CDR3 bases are TGTGCCAGCAGTTTAAGTTCGGGGGGCGAGACCCAGTACTTC. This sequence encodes CASSLSSGGETQYF.